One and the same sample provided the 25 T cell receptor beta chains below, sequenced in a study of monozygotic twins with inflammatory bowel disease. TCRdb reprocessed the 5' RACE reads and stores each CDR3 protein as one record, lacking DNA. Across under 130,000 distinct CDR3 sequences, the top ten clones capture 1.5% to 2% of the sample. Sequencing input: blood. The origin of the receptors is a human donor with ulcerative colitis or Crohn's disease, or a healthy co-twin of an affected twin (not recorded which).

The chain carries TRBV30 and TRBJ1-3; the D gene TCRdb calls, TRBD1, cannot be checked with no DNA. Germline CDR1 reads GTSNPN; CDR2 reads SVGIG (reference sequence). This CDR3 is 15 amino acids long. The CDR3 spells CAWMPGQGVGNTIYF.

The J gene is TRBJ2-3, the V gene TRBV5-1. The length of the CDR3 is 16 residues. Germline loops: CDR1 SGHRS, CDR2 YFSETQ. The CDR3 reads CASSLYGLDSTDTQYF.

The CDR3 sequence: CASSQGQTRTYEQYF. The J gene is TRBJ2-7, the V gene TRBV4-3. CDR1 is LGHNA, CDR2 YSLEER, per germline. CDR3 length equals 15 residues.

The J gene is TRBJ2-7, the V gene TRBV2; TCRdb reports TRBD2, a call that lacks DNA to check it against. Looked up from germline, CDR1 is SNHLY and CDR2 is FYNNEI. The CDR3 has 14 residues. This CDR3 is CASSFRDLSVEQYF.

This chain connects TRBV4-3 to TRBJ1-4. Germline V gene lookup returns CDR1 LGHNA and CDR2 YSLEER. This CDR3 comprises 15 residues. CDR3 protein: CASSQGTTTNEKLFF.

CDR3 sequence reads: CASSPLTSKSGELFF. V usage is TRBV18 and J usage is TRBJ2-2; there is no DNA to check the TCRdb D call of TRBD2. Germline assignment: CDR1 KGHSH and CDR2 LQKENI. CDR3 length: 15 residues.

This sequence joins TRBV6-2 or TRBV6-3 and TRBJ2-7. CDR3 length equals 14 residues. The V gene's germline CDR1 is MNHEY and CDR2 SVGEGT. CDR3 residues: CASRRTGSPYEQYF.

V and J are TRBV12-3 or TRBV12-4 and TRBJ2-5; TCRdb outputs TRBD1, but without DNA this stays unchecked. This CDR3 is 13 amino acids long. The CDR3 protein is CASNRRGQETQYF.

CDR3 sequence: CASSYRGVDTDTQYF. The V call is TRBV6-5, the J call TRBJ2-3; TCRdb's D call of TRBD2 is untestable without DNA. Germline V gene sequence: CDR1 MNHEY, CDR2 SVGAGI. There are 15 residues in the CDR3.

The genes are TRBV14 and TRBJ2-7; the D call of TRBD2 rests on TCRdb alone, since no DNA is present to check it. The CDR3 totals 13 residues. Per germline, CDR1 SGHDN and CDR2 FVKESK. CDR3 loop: CASSQVERAEQYF.

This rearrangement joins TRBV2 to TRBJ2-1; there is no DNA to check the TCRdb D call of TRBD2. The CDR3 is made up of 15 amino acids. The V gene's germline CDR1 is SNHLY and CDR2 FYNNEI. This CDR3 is CASSRLGLAGVTSLF.

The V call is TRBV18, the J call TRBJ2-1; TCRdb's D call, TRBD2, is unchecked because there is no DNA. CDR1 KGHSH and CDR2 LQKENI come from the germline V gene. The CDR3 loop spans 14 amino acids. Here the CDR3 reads CASSPDRLVAEQFF.

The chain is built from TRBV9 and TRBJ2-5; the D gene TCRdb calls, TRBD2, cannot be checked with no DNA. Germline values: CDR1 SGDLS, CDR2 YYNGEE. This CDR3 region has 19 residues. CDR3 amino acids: CASSVVEAGGFPYQETQYF.

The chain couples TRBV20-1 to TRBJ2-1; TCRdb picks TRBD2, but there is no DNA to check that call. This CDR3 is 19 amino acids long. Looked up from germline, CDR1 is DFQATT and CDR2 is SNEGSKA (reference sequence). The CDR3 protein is CSARKFDKILARAYNEQFF.

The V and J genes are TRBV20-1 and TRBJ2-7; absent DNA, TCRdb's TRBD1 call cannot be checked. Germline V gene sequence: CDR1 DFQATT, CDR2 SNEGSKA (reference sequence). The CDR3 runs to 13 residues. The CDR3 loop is CSAGTDSPYEQYF.

The CDR3 region is CSANRRRESSYEQYF. The chain has TRBV20-1 and TRBJ2-7. This CDR3 has 15 amino acids. From germline, CDR1 is DFQATT and CDR2 SNEGSKA (reference sequence).

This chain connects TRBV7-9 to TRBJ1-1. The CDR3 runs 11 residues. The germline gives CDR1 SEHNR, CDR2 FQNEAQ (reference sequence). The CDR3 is CASSLSSEAFF.

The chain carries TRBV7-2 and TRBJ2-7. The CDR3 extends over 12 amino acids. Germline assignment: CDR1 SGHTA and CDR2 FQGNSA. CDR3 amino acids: CASSLVNYEQYF.

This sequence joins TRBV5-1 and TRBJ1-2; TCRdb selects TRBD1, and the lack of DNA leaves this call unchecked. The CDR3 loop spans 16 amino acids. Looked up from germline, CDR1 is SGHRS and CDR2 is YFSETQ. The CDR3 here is CASSHGGTGQNYGYTF.

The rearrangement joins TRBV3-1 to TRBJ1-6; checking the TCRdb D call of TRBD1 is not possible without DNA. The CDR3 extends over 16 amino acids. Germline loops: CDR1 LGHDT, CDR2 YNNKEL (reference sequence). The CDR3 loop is CASSHGGGRSNSPLHF.

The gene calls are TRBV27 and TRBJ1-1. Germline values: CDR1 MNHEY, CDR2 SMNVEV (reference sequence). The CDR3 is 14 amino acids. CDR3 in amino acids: CASSLRRFNTEAFF.

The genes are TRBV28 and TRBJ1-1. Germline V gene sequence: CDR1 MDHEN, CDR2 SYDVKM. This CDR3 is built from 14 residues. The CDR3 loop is CASSLSAGNTEAFF.

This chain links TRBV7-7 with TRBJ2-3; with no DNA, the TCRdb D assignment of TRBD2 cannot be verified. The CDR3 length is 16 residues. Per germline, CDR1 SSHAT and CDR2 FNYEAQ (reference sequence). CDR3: CASSQGLAGSTDTQYF.

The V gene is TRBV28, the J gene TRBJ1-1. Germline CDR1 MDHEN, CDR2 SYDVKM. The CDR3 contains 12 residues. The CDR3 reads CASYTRSVEAFF.

CDR3 residues: CASSYSGLAGDNEQFF. This rearrangement joins TRBV6-5 to TRBJ2-1; TCRdb proposes TRBD2, but this gene call is untestable without DNA. The CDR3 loop spans 16 amino acids. In germline, CDR1 is MNHEY, CDR2 SVGAGI.